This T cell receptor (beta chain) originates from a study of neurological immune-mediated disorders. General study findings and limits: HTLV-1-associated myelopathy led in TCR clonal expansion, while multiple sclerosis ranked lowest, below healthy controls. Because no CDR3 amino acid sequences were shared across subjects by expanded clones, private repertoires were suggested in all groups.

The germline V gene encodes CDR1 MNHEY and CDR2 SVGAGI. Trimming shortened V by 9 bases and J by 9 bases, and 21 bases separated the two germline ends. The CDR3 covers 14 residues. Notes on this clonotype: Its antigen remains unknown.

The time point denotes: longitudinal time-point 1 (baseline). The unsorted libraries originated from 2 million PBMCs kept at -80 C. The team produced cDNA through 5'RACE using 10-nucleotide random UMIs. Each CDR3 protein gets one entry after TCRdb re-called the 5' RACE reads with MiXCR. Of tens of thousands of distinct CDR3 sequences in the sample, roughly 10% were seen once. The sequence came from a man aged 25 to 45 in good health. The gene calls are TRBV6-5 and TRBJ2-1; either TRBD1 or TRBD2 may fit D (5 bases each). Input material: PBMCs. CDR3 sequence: CASTPGQRRAEQFF. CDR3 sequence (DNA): TGTGCCAGTACCCCGGGGCAAAGAAGGGCTGAGCAGTTCTTC.